This TCR beta chain was retrieved from a study of molecular identifiers for immune sequencing clone quantification. MiXCR, applied by TCRdb to the PCR reads, yields one record per CDR3 protein. The sample holds fewer than 350,000 distinct CDR3 sequences; 20% to 25% are singletons and the top ten take roughly 0.8%. CDR1 is MNHNS, CDR2 SASEGT, per germline. This CDR3 comprises 15 residues. With 10 bases removed from V and 2 bases from J, the gap between germline ends came to 17 bases. This clonotype was found many times. Sequencing used naive CD8+ T cells from blood, with Jurkat cell RNA spiked in. The sample's subset: FACS-sorted CD8+CD4-CCR7+CD45RA+ naive T cells. This chain connects TRBV6-1 to TRBJ2-2; a possible D gene is TRBD1 (6 bases). The sequence came from a human donor in good health. Some libraries in this study had Jurkat cell RNA spiked in. In DNA, the CDR3 is TGTGCCACCTTCCCCGGGACACGCAACACCGGGGAGCTGTTTTTT. Residues: CATFPGTRNTGELFF.